The source of this T cell receptor (beta chain) is a study of blood T cells in healthy people across ages. CDR3 length: 15 residues. The V end lost 0 bases, the J end lost 1 base, and 7 bases lay between the germline ends. Germline values: CDR1 GTSNPN, CDR2 SVGIG (reference sequence). Healthy individuals of Caucasian origin from Russia, aged roughly 6 to 95, served as donors. A sample-barcoded 5' primer and a J-beta primer mix were used in a second PCR of roughly 7 to 12 cycles. TCRdb processed the 5' RACE reads anew with MiXCR; each CDR3 protein has one entry. Of around 780,000 distinct CDR3 sequences in the sample, approximately 24% were seen once. The same sample was also used in a study of T cells of mothers and their children. That publication notes: The TCR beta CDR3 read count exceeded 9 million for each mother and was around 3.1 million for each child. Slightly higher but non-significant overlap marked related mother-child pairs versus unrelated pairs.

The rearrangement joins TRBV30 to TRBJ2-6; D not certain. Sequenced material: blood. The clonotype comes from a boy younger than 18 in good health. The chain's CDR3 is CAWSVSFSGANVLTF. The CDR3 DNA sequence: TGTGCCTGGAGTGTAAGCTTTTCTGGGGCCAACGTCCTGACTTTC.